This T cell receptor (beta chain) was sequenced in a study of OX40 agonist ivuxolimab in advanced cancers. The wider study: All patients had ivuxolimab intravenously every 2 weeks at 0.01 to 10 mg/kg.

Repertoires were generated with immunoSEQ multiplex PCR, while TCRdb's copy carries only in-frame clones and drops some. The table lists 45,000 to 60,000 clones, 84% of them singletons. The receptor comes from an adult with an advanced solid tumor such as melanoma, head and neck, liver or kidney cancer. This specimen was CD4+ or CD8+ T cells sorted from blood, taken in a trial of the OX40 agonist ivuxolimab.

The DNA for the CDR3 is TGTGCCAGCAGCCTAGTACTGGGAAACGAGCAGTTCTTC. Its translation: CASSLVLGNEQFF. The rearrangement links TRBV7-6 to TRBJ2-1; D unclear. The V gene lost 5 bases and the J gene lost 10 bases, with 15 bases spanning the gap. Germline CDR1 is SGHVS and CDR2 is FNYEAQ. The CDR3 covers 13 residues.